This TCR beta chain was found in a study of control samples from healthy donors and cancer patients. The CDR3 covers 15 residues. Losses at the gene ends were 6 bases for V and 10 bases for J; bases not matched to a gene: 6. CDR1 is MRHNA and CDR2 is SNTAGT in the germline V gene. Only in-frame clones appear in the TCRdb table, and some are missing; sequencing was by immunoSEQ multiplex PCR. There are fewer than 200,000 clones in the sample; about 92% occur only once, and around 1.4% lies in the top ten. The sequenced sample was blood. The receptor comes from a man under 40 in good health. The chain has TRBV6-4 and TRBJ2-1; 16 bases are shared with TRBD2. This CDR3 reads CASRGLAGGPNEQFF. CDR3 nucleotides: TGTGCCAGCAGGGGACTAGCGGGAGGGCCCAACGAGCAGTTCTTC.